The 14 T cell receptor beta chains in this list originate from one sample, sequenced in a study of blood T cell repertoires in COVID-19. This table comes from immunoSEQ multiplex PCR, and its TCRdb copy is limited to in-frame clones, with some not included. The sample records about 100,000 clones, less than 85% being singletons. The sample taken for sequencing was peripheral blood. The receptors stem from an older woman with acute or convalescent COVID-19.

The chain carries TRBV2 and TRBJ2-7; possible D gene TRBD2, 7 bases. This CDR3 contains 13 residues. From germline, CDR1 is SNHLY and CDR2 FYNNEI. Trimming left V 8 bases short and J 3 bases short, with 14 bases between. The CDR3 region has the DNA TGTGCCAGCGCTGGGGGGGGCAACTACGAGCAGTACTTC. Its protein is CASAGGGNYEQYF.

This chain links TRBV11-1 with TRBJ2-3; TRBD2 matches at 10 bases. Germline CDR1 reads SGHAT; CDR2 reads FQDESV (reference sequence). The length of the CDR3 is 16 residues. V shed 4 bases and J 4 bases; nucleotides not matched to a gene: 8. CDR3 sequence (DNA): TGTGCCAGCAGCTACACTAGCGGGGAGGCTGCAGATACGCAGTATTTT. Translated: CASSYTSGEAADTQYF.

The chain carries TRBV27 and TRBJ1-4; D possibly corresponds to TRBD1 (5 bases). CDR1 and CDR2 (germline): MNHEY, SMNVEV (reference sequence). The CDR3 sequence is 14 residues long. V lost 2 bases and J lost 7, with 11 bases in between. CDR3 DNA: TGTGCCAGCAGTTTACAGGGTATAAGTGAAAAACTGTTTTTT. It yields the protein CASSLQGISEKLFF.

V usage is TRBV9 and J usage is TRBJ1-4; D uncertain. V lost 4 bases, J lost 8 bases, and 18 bases lay in between. The CDR3 is 15 amino acids. Germline CDR1 and CDR2: SGDLS and YYNGEE. In DNA, the CDR3 is TGTGCCAGCAGCCAAGCGGTAGGAGGGTCGGAAAAACTGTTTTTT. Residues: CASSQAVGGSEKLFF.

Remarks on this clone: This likely comes from a read error, as the CDR3 has no conserved phenylalanine or tryptophan at its end. The limits of the CDR3 on the DNA are not certain, so only TCRdb's listed CDR3 is given. The chain employs TRBV20-1 and TRBJ1-2; the table's D call, TRBD1, was not checked against the DNA. Germline values: CDR1 DFQATT, CDR2 SNEGSKA (reference sequence). The CDR3 length equals 11 residues, ends included. CDR3 amino acids: CSARDPGGLKV.

CDR3 amino acids: CSARGGGTQYF. The DNA for the CDR3 is TGCAGTGCTAGAGGGGGGGGGACCCAGTACTTC. V is TRBV20-1 and J is TRBJ2-5, with 7 nucleotides matching TRBD2. CDR1 is DFQATT and CDR2 is SNEGSKA in the germline V gene (reference sequence). Trimming cost V 1 base and J 7 bases; bases outside gene matches: 0. The CDR3 is 11 residues long.

V usage is TRBV24-1 and J usage is TRBJ1-2; the D gene is possibly TRBD1 (6 bases). The CDR3 covers 14 residues. Trimming shortened V by 3 bases and J by 4 bases, and 11 bases separated the two germline ends. Germline V lookup: CDR1 KGHDR, CDR2 SFDVKD. The CDR3 loop reads CATSDRTDVYGYTF. The CDR3 DNA sequence: TGTGCCACCAGTGATCGGACAGATGTCTATGGCTACACCTTC.

The chain links TRBV5-1 to TRBJ1-4; possible D gene TRBD1, 5 bases. The CDR3 is 15 amino acids. The V gene lost 2 bases and the J gene lost 5 bases, with 13 bases spanning the gap. Germline CDR1 is SGHRS and CDR2 is YFSETQ. The CDR3 bases are TGCGCCAGCAGCTTTTTGGGTCAGGGCAATGAAAAACTGTTTTTT. It encodes CASSFLGQGNEKLFF.

The rearrangement uses TRBV28 and TRBJ1-2; 9 bases are a match to TRBD1. Trimming removed 9 bases from V and 6 bases from J; junction bases left unmatched: 5. The CDR3 spans 12 residues. From germline, CDR1 is MDHEN and CDR2 SYDVKM. The chain's CDR3 is CARGDRDNGYTF. The CDR3 DNA reads as TGTGCCAGGGGGGACAGGGATAATGGCTACACCTTC.

The chain carries TRBV5-1 and TRBJ2-3; 8 bases agree with TRBD2. Germline CDR1 SGHRS, CDR2 YFSETQ. This CDR3 comprises 15 residues. V shed 0 bases, J shed 8 bases, and the junction held 8 bases outside the gene matches. CDR3 loop: CASSLVGGDQGTQYF. Written as DNA, the CDR3 is TGCGCCAGCAGCTTGGTCGGGGGGGACCAGGGTACGCAGTATTTT.

J is TRBJ2-2 and V is TRBV7-2; 10 nucleotides align to TRBD2. With 5 bases clipped from V and 7 bases from J, the junction kept 7 bases outside the gene matches. Germline CDR1 SGHTA, CDR2 FQGNSA. This CDR3 region has 15 residues. CDR3: CASSNSGGAFGELFF. The CDR3 bases are TGTGCCAGCAGCAACAGCGGGGGGGCCTTCGGGGAGCTGTTTTTT.

The V call is TRBV7-8, the J call TRBJ1-3; D is uncertain. Trimming removed 4 bases from V and 4 bases from J, with 8 bases in between. In germline, CDR1 is SGHVS, CDR2 FQNEAQ. The CDR3 spans 13 residues. The CDR3 bases are TGTGCCAGCAGCTCCCCCTCGGGAAACACCATATATTTT. Its protein product is CASSSPSGNTIYF.

The chain is built from TRBV7-2 and TRBJ2-4, with D possibly matching TRBD2 (5 bases). Germline assignment: CDR1 SGHTA and CDR2 FQGNSA. V lost 4 bases and J 15 bases, leaving 28 bases between the germline ends. The CDR3 spans 16 residues. CDR3 coding DNA: TGTGCCAGCAGCTCCTCAGGAGGCAGCTCCTCAGCCCGACCGTACTTC. Translation gives CASSSSGGSSSARPYF.

This chain links TRBV6-5 with TRBJ2-7; TRBD2 might be the D (6 bases). The ends were cut back, 0 bases at V and 0 bases at J, with 9 bases in the middle. Per the germline V gene, CDR1 is MNHEY and CDR2 is SVGAGI. The CDR3 loop spans 15 amino acids. DNA of the CDR3: TGTGCCAGCAGTTACTCGGCGGGGAGCTCCTACGAGCAGTACTTC. The encoded protein is CASSYSAGSSYEQYF.